This T cell receptor beta chain was identified during a study of PD-1 blockade in classical Hodgkin lymphoma. Study conclusions and caveats: At baseline, newly diagnosed patients reportedly showed less TCR diversity than healthy donors. Newly diagnosed patients had diversity similar to the baseline diversity of complete responders. Still unresolved is the cause of the repertoire differences, which may be disease activity or prior therapy.

CDR1 is LGHNA, CDR2 YSLEER, per germline. V was trimmed by 4 bases and J by 6 bases, leaving 21 bases between them. There are 16 residues in the CDR3. In regard to this clone: The target antigen is unknown.

Patients all relapsed after autologous stem cell transplantation, and there was variation in brentuximab vedotin exposure. Best outcomes ranged across complete response, partial response and progressive disease. Clones were read by immunoSEQ multiplex PCR, and TCRdb kept only the in-frame ones, dropping some. The data show 40,000 or so clones, roughly four fifths seen once. The rearrangement links TRBV4-3 to TRBJ2-5; D unresolved. The specimen was peripheral blood mononuclear cells (PBMCs), collected at baseline. This receptor was identified in a human donor with classical Hodgkin lymphoma. The CDR3 here is CASSLRLPVGRQTQYF. For the CDR3, the DNA is TGCGCCAGCAGCCTACGACTCCCAGTGGGCCGGCAGACCCAGTACTTC.